These T cell receptor beta chains were read from a single sample in a study of vaccination and CD4 T cells after COVID-19. Their antigens remain unidentified. TCRdb re-called the PCR reads through MiXCR, storing one row per CDR3 protein. The repertoire holds 15,000 or so distinct CDR3 sequences, roughly three fifths seen once, with approximately 12% in the top ten. What was sequenced was CD4+ T cells from blood, cultured in vitro. Receptors originate from a human donor who had recovered from COVID-19. Each CDR3 is given with its conserved first and last residue. The D gene is left open where the match is weak. Clone sizes are given selectively: once, few, many, or a class where the clone is expanded.

size | J | V | D | CDR3 | DNA
- | TRBJ2-2 | TRBV6-1 | - | CASSPGQSRANTGELFF | TGTGCCAGCAGCCCGGGGCAGAGCCGCGCGAACACCGGGGAGCTGTTTTTT
- | TRBJ2-5 | TRBV20-1 | - | CSAPVQGPQETQYF | TGCAGTGCCCCCGTCCAGGGCCCCCAAGAGACCCAGTACTTC
- | TRBJ2-1 | TRBV6-1 | TRBD2 | CASSLNGLAGNNEQFF | TGTGCCAGCAGTCTGAACGGACTAGCGGGGAACAATGAGCAGTTCTTC
- | TRBJ1-2 | TRBV2 | TRBD1 | CASIPGQGYGYTF | TGTGCCAGCATTCCGGGACAGGGTTACGGCTACACCTTC
- | TRBJ2-5 | TRBV21-1 | - | CASSTSPRALAPRFETQYF | TGTGCCAGCAGCACCTCACCCCGGGCACTCGCACCGCGTTTTGAGACCCAGTACTTC
- | TRBJ2-7 | TRBV2 | TRBD1 | CASTPNRQGLVHEQYF | TGTGCCAGCACCCCAAATCGACAGGGCCTTGTCCACGAGCAGTACTTC
- | TRBJ1-2 | TRBV27 | - | CASSLSWAYGYTF | TGTGCCAGCAGTTTATCCTGGGCATATGGCTACACCTTC
once | TRBJ2-1 | TRBV7-2 | - | CASSLEGGRGNEQFF | TGTGCCAGCAGCTTAGAGGGGGGGAGGGGTAATGAGCAGTTCTTC
- | TRBJ2-7 | TRBV24-1 | TRBD1 | CATSDPRQGSNEQYF | TGTGCCACCAGTGATCCGCGACAGGGGAGCAACGAGCAGTACTTC
once | TRBJ1-1 | TRBV7-2 | - | CASSLSAGEAFF | TGTGCCAGCAGCTTAAGCGCGGGGGAAGCTTTCTTC
- | TRBJ2-6 | TRBV6-2/TRBV6-3 | - | CASSYPTQGAFSGANVLTF | TGTGCCAGCAGTTATCCAACCCAGGGCGCGTTCTCTGGGGCCAACGTCCTGACTTTC
- | TRBJ1-2 | TRBV6-1 | TRBD1 | CASSPQGAAFGGYTF | TGTGCCAGCAGCCCTCAGGGGGCCGCCTTTGGTGGCTACACCTTC
- | TRBJ1-2 | TRBV28 | - | CASSLPVVGREGYTF | TGTGCCAGCAGTTTACCGGTCGTGGGGCGTGAGGGCTACACCTTC
- | TRBJ2-7 | TRBV28 | TRBD1 | CASSRPGTASYEQYF | TGTGCCAGCAGTAGGCCCGGGACAGCGTCCTACGAGCAGTACTTC
- | TRBJ2-1 | TRBV10-1 | - | CASSGGVGVYNEQFF | TGCGCCAGCAGCGGAGGGGTTGGCGTCTACAATGAGCAGTTCTTC
few | TRBJ1-2 | TRBV20-1 | - | CSAPRDIRNSNYGYTF | TGCAGTGCTCCCCGGGACATCCGGAATTCTAACTATGGCTACACCTTC
- | TRBJ1-2 | TRBV27 | - | CASSLYVTKLTAPYGYTF | TGTGCCAGCAGTTTATATGTCACCAAACTAACAGCTCCCTATGGCTACACCTTC
few | TRBJ2-7 | TRBV5-4 | TRBD1 | CASSLAGTGSYEQYF | TGTGCCAGCAGCTTGGCCGGGACAGGGTCCTACGAGCAGTACTTC
- | TRBJ1-2 | TRBV28 | - | CASSPGKAYGYTF | TGTGCCAGCAGTCCAGGGAAGGCCTATGGCTACACCTTC
- | TRBJ1-5 | TRBV28 | TRBD1 | CASRPGTGSFQPQHF | TGTGCCAGCAGACCCGGGACAGGGTCATTTCAGCCCCAGCATTTT
- | TRBJ1-2 | TRBV6-5 | - | CASSSPGIDYGYTF | TGTGCCAGCAGTTCCCCAGGGATTGACTATGGCTACACCTTC
- | TRBJ2-7 | TRBV12-3/TRBV12-4 | TRBD2 | CASSIGLAGSPYEQYF | TGTGCCAGCAGTATAGGACTAGCGGGGAGTCCCTACGAGCAGTACTTC
- | TRBJ2-5 | TRBV5-1 | - | CASTNPGAHQETQYF | TGCGCCAGCACCAACCCGGGGGCCCACCAAGAGACCCAGTACTTC
- | TRBJ2-3 | TRBV6-1 | TRBD2 | CASSGGAADTQYF | TGTGCCAGCAGCGGGGGGGCAGCAGATACGCAGTATTTT
- | TRBJ1-5 | TRBV19 | - | CASSGLDSGYQPQHF | TGTGCCAGTAGTGGCCTGGACAGTGGCTATCAGCCCCAGCATTTT
- | TRBJ2-7 | TRBV11-2 | - | CASSSQGYEQYF | TGTGCCAGCAGCTCTCAGGGCTACGAGCAGTACTTC
- | TRBJ1-3 | TRBV24-1 | - | CATSDSDSRIYF | TGTGCCACCAGTGACTCCGACAGCCGGATATATTTT
- | TRBJ2-3 | TRBV4-3 | TRBD2 | CASSQEIPSGVDTQYF | TGCGCCAGCAGCCAAGAGATCCCTAGCGGGGTAGATACGCAGTATTTT
- | TRBJ2-5 | TRBV25-1 | TRBD1 | CASSPLRGQGQETQYF | TGTGCCAGCAGTCCTCTGAGGGGACAGGGGCAAGAGACCCAGTACTTC
- | TRBJ2-5 | TRBV19 | TRBD2 | CASSSSGRAMGDETQYF | TGTGCCAGTAGTTCCAGCGGGAGGGCAATGGGGGACGAGACCCAGTACTTC
- | TRBJ2-5 | TRBV30 | - | CAWSDLLVAPRNTQYF | TGTGCCTGGAGTGACCTTCTGGTAGCCCCCCGCAATACCCAGTACTTC
- | TRBJ2-7 | TRBV25-1 | - | CASSEWGQGTYEQYF | TGTGCCAGCAGTGAATGGGGGCAGGGAACCTACGAGCAGTACTTC
- | TRBJ2-5 | TRBV20-1 | - | CSALRSGVRETQYF | TGCAGTGCGTTAAGGTCCGGGGTGCGAGAGACCCAGTACTTC
- | TRBJ1-2 | TRBV7-2 | - | CASSLVEGAGYTF | TGTGCCAGCAGCTTAGTCGAGGGTGCTGGCTACACCTTC
- | TRBJ1-3 | TRBV24-1 | TRBD1 | CAAGGGNTIYF | TGTGCCGCAGGGGGTGGAAACACCATATATTTT
- | TRBJ2-1 | TRBV6-4 | TRBD2 | CASSDSTSGYNEQFF | TGTGCCAGCAGTGACTCGACTAGCGGGTACAATGAGCAGTTCTTC
once | TRBJ2-7 | TRBV28 | - | CASSRGTYEQYF | TGTGCCAGCAGTCGGGGGACCTACGAGCAGTACTTC
- | TRBJ1-1 | TRBV11-1 | - | CASSRTQTMNTEAFF | TGTGCCAGCAGCCGGACGCAGACCATGAACACTGAAGCTTTCTTT
few | TRBJ1-1 | TRBV6-4 | - | CASSEAGTTEAFF | TGTGCCAGCAGTGAAGCTGGGACCACTGAAGCTTTCTTT
- | TRBJ2-7 | TRBV20-1 | - | CSAPLVGRFSYEQYF | TGCAGTGCTCCTTTGGTCGGGCGGTTCTCCTACGAGCAGTACTTC
- | TRBJ2-1 | TRBV2 | - | CASSDRGPSYNEQFF | TGTGCCAGCAGTGACAGGGGACCTTCCTACAATGAGCAGTTCTTC
- | TRBJ2-1 | TRBV7-8 | TRBD2 | CASSLRGDHYNEQFF | TGTGCCAGCAGCCTACGGGGGGACCACTACAATGAGCAGTTCTTC
- | TRBJ1-5 | TRBV19 | TRBD1 | CASSRGTGFNQPQHF | TGTGCCAGTAGTAGGGGGACAGGGTTTAATCAGCCCCAGCATTTT
once | TRBJ1-6 | TRBV6-4 | - | CASNKKLYNSPLHF | TGTGCCAGCAACAAAAAACTTTATAATTCACCCCTCCACTTT
once | TRBJ1-5 | TRBV6-1 | - | CASSPGRRGASNQPQHF | TGTGCCAGCAGCCCTGGACGGAGGGGGGCCAGCAATCAGCCCCAGCATTTT
- | TRBJ1-6 | TRBV20-1 | TRBD1 | CSTRTGGDNSPLHF | TGCAGTACTAGGACAGGGGGAGATAATTCACCCCTCCACTTT
once | TRBJ1-2 | TRBV5-1 | - | CASSLGGGPNYGYTF | TGCGCCAGCAGCTTGGGAGGGGGGCCAAACTATGGCTACACCTTC
- | TRBJ1-1 | TRBV7-9 | - | CASSFPGTEAFF | TGTGCCAGCAGCTTTCCGGGAACAGAAGCTTTCTTT
- | TRBJ2-1 | TRBV7-3 | - | CASSSRQHNEQFF | TGTGCCAGCAGCTCCCGACAGCACAATGAGCAGTTCTTC
once | TRBJ2-3 | TRBV5-4 | - | CASSRLSTDTQYF | TGTGCCAGCAGCCGCCTTAGCACAGATACGCAGTATTTT
- | TRBJ1-5 | TRBV6-1 | - | CASTFGGESGQPQHF | TGTGCCAGCACCTTCGGGGGGGAGAGCGGTCAGCCCCAGCATTTT
few | TRBJ1-2 | TRBV6-1 | - | CASKGEGGYGYTF | TGTGCCTCCAAAGGCGAGGGAGGCTATGGCTACACCTTC
- | TRBJ1-5 | TRBV4-2 | - | CASSQDARASNQPQHF | TGTGCCAGCAGCCAAGATGCCAGGGCTTCCAATCAGCCCCAGCATTTT
- | TRBJ2-3 | TRBV15 | TRBD2 | CATSREAREVTDTQYF | TGTGCCACCAGCAGAGAAGCGCGGGAGGTTACAGATACGCAGTATTTT
- | TRBJ2-5 | TRBV20-1 | - | CSARSGAQETQYF | TGCAGTGCTAGATCCGGGGCGCAAGAGACCCAGTACTTC
- | TRBJ1-5 | TRBV15 | - | CATSRASGAVSNQPQHF | TGTGCCACCAGCAGAGCTTCAGGGGCGGTTAGCAATCAGCCCCAGCATTTT
- | TRBJ2-5 | TRBV10-3 | - | CAISEAVEAQYF | TGTGCCATCAGTGAGGCGGTGGAAGCCCAGTACTTC